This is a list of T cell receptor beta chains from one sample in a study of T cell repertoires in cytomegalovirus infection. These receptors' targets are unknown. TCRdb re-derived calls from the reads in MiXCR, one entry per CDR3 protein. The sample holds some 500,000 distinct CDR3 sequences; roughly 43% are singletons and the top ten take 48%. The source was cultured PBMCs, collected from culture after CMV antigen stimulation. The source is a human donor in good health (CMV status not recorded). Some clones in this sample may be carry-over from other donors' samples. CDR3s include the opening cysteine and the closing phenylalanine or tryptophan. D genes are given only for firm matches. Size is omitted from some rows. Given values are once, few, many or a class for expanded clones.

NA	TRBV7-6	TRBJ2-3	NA	TGTGCCAGCAGCTTAGGTCCCAAGCTGTATCCGCAGTATTTT	CASSLGPKLYPQYF
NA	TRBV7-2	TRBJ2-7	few	TGTGCCAGCAGCCCTCGGAGGGGGCGGGTGGGGGAGCAGTACTTC	CASSPRRGRVGEQYF
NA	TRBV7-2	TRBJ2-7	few	TGTGCCAGCACCCACAGGGCGGGGTACGAGCAGTACTTC	CASTHRAGYEQYF
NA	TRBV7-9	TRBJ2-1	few	TGTGCCAGCAGAGTAGGGGGTAACAATGAGCAGTTCTTC	CASRVGGNNEQFF
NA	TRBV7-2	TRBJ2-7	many	TGTGCCAGCAGCTTCTTATCGGGGAACGACTCCTACGAGCAGTACTTC	CASSFLSGNDSYEQYF
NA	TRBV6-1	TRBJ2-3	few	TGTGCCAGCAGTGCGGGGGACGTGAGCACAGATACGCAGTATTTT	CASSAGDVSTDTQYF
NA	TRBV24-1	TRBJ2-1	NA	TGTGCCACCTCTGAGTGGGGAGGTGAGCAGTTCTTC	CATSEWGGEQFF
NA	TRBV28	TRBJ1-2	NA	TGTGCCAGCAGTTTCTTACAAGCCCTTAAAGATGGCTACACCTTC	CASSFLQALKDGYTF
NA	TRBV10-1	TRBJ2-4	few	TGCGCCAGCAGTGAGTCGACGGTCGGTGGCATTCAGTACTTC	CASSESTVGGIQYF
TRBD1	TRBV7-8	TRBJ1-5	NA	TGTGCCAGCAGTTACAGGGGGCCGGGTCAGCCCCAGCATTTT	CASSYRGPGQPQHF